What follows are 27 T cell receptor beta chains derived from one specimen sequenced in a study of blood T cells in healthy people across ages. Alongside a J-beta primer mix, a sample-barcoded 5' primer served in a second PCR lasting about 6 to 11 cycles. Each CDR3 protein gets one entry after TCRdb re-called the 5' RACE reads with MiXCR. The table lists roughly 1.6 million distinct CDR3 sequences, 34% of them singletons, with around 11% in the top ten. Specimen: blood. Receptors were obtained from a woman in her 30s in good health.

This clonotype came up a few times. The chain couples TRBV4-1 to TRBJ2-3; D is possibly TRBD1 or TRBD2 (5 bases each). The CDR3 is 14 residues long. Trimming shortened V by 4 bases and J by 0 bases, and 8 bases separated the two germline ends. CDR1 and CDR2 (germline): MGHRA, YSYEKL. The CDR3 DNA reads as TGCGCCAGCAGCCGAGGGGACAGCACAGATACGCAGTATTTT. Residues: CASSRGDSTDTQYF.

The rearrangement uses TRBV7-8 and TRBJ2-1; D not resolved. Trimming cost V 7 bases and J 0 bases, with 13 bases left between them. CDR1 and CDR2 (germline): SGHVS, FQNEAQ. The CDR3 consists of 15 residues. The CDR3 reads CASIMVLSSYNEQFF. The CDR3 DNA reads TGTGCCAGCATCATGGTCCTTAGCTCCTACAATGAGCAGTTCTTC.

The rearrangement joins TRBV12-3 or TRBV12-4 to TRBJ2-3, with 7 positions matching TRBD1. The CDR3 is 14 residues long. J was trimmed by 3 bases and V by 8 bases; bases with no gene match: 8. The CDR3 loop reads CASLKGAMTDTQYF. CDR3 sequence (DNA): TGTGCCAGCCTAAAGGGGGCCATGACAGATACGCAGTATTTT.

In its sample, this clonotype was seen once. A much larger clonotype is one base distant, so this may be a read error. This rearrangement joins TRBV7-6 to TRBJ2-5, with D possibly being TRBD1 (5 bases). Near its end, the DNA agrees better with TRBJ2-7, so the J call may be wrong. CDR1 and CDR2 (germline): SGHVS, FNYEAQ. CDR3 length: 18 amino acids. The CDR3 reads CASSPWGRTRSPDCEQYF. In DNA form, the CDR3 reads TGTGCCAGCAGCCCATGGGGCAGGACGCGATCTCCCGATTGCGAGCAGTACTTC.

With regard to this clonotype: This sequence may be a read error, since a much larger clone differs from it by one base. The chain has TRBV5-1 and TRBJ2-5; 8 bases agree with TRBD1. The DNA end lines up better with TRBJ2-7; the J call may be wrong. CDR1 is SGHRS, CDR2 YFSETQ, per germline. CDR3 size: 15 residues. CDR3 nucleotides: TGCGTCAGCAGCTTCGGACAGGGCAGCTCCTACGAGCAGTACTTC. Its translation: CVSSFGQGSSYEQYF.

Worth noting for this clonotype: A much bigger clone sits one base away, suggesting this may be a read error. V and J are TRBV29-1 and TRBJ2-1, with 8 bases aligning to TRBD2. Looked up from germline, CDR1 is SQVTM and CDR2 is ANQGSEA. V trimming: 4 bases; J trimming: 12 bases; junction bases outside the gene matches: 20. The CDR3 length is 16 residues. CDR3 amino acids: CSVVPTARLAPPGQFF. The CDR3 nucleotides read TGCAGCGTTGTTCCGACAGCGAGACTAGCGCCCCCAGGGCAGTTCTTC.

Only a few counts were recorded for this clonotype. V usage is TRBV4-1 and J usage is TRBJ1-5; no firm D call. Germline V gene sequence: CDR1 MGHRA, CDR2 YSYEKL. V shed 1 base and J shed 4 bases, with 8 bases lying between them. The CDR3 totals 14 residues. CDR3 coding DNA: TGCGCCAGCAGCCAAGCCCTGAGTAATCAGCCCCAGCATTTT. Residues: CASSQALSNQPQHF.

The rearrangement links TRBV6-2 or TRBV6-3 to TRBJ2-1; 9 bases align to TRBD1. The CDR3 extends over 18 amino acids. V dropped 5 bases and J dropped 2; count of bases not matched to a gene: 13. Germline-derived CDR1 and CDR2 are MNHEY and SVGEGT. The CDR3 sequence: CASSTWDRVVGPYNEQFF. CDR3 sequence (DNA): TGTGCCAGCAGTACTTGGGACAGGGTTGTGGGCCCCTACAATGAGCAGTTCTTC.

This chain joins TRBV28 and TRBJ2-3; no reliable D call. This CDR3 is built from 17 residues. CDR1 and CDR2 (germline): MDHEN, SYDVKM. Trimming left V 6 bases short and J 1 base short, with 20 bases between. The CDR3 sequence: CASRPPGRATGTDTQYF. The CDR3 coding sequence is TGTGCCAGCAGACCTCCTGGAAGGGCGACGGGCACAGATACGCAGTATTTT.

V gene TRBV6-6 combines with J gene TRBJ1-5; D is unresolved. There are 14 residues in the CDR3. Trimming took 3 bases from V and 6 from J, leaving 12 bases between them. In germline, CDR1 is MNHNY, CDR2 SVGAGI (reference sequence). The CDR3 coding sequence is TGTGCCAGCAGTTATGCGGGAATTACTCAGCCCCAGCATTTT. This translates into CASSYAGITQPQHF.

This clonotype appeared a few times. V is TRBV20-1 and J is TRBJ2-7, with D perhaps matching TRBD1 or TRBD2 (5 bases each). The CDR3 covers 15 residues. CDR1 and CDR2 (germline): DFQATT, SNEGSKA (reference sequence). Between the trimmed V and J ends, which lost 3 bases and 2 bases, there was a span of 17 bases. CDR3 residues: CSASSGTKTTYEQYF. The CDR3 region has the DNA TGCAGTGCTAGCTCCGGGACGAAAACCACCTACGAGCAGTACTTC.

In DNA, the CDR3 is TGTGCCAGCAGTTCATTTAGCGGGAGCGCTTCGGGTGAGCAGTTCTTC. Translated: CASSSFSGSASGEQFF. V usage is TRBV28 and J usage is TRBJ2-1; 9 nucleotides match TRBD2. V lost 4 bases and J lost 9; bases outside the gene matches: 13. The length of the CDR3 is 16 residues. Per the germline V gene, CDR1 is MDHEN and CDR2 is SYDVKM.

The V and J genes are TRBV4-1 and TRBJ2-3, with 11 nucleotides matching TRBD2. Per the germline V gene, CDR1 is MGHRA and CDR2 is YSYEKL. The CDR3 has 16 amino acids. After removal of 6 bases from V and 5 bases from J, the junction contained 10 bases not matched to a gene. CDR3 DNA: TGCGCCAGCAGATTTCTACTAGCGGGGGCACGAGATACGCAGTATTTT. Its translation is CASRFLLAGARDTQYF.

This chain uses TRBV6-5 with TRBJ2-5, with D perhaps TRBD1 or TRBD2 (5 bases each). The CDR3 runs to 16 residues. Germline lookup yields CDR1 MNHEY and CDR2 SVGAGI. Trimming removed 0 bases from V and 3 bases from J, with 14 bases in between. The CDR3 loop is CASSYSIVGTEETQYF. The CDR3 nucleotides are TGTGCCAGCAGTTACTCGATTGTAGGGACGGAAGAGACCCAGTACTTC.

The chain carries TRBV5-1 and TRBJ1-2, with 8 bases identical to TRBD1. The CDR3 consists of 15 residues. Germline values: CDR1 SGHRS, CDR2 YFSETQ. V trimming: 4 bases; J trimming: 10 bases; junction bases outside the gene matches: 15. The CDR3 DNA follows: TGCGCCAGCAGCGCCTACAGGGGGGGAGTAAAGGACTACACCTTC. As protein: CASSAYRGGVKDYTF.

This clonotype was counted a few times. A junction end diverges from the germline sequence, so it may reflect a read error. V usage is TRBV10-1 and J usage is TRBJ2-3; 13 bases line up with TRBD2. This CDR3 region has 15 residues. From germline, CDR1 is WNHNN and CDR2 SYGVQD (reference sequence). CDR3 protein: CASSGTSGGTDTRYF. The CDR3 nucleotides are TGCGCCAGCAGTGGGACTAGCGGGGGCACAGATACGCGGTATTTT.

V usage is TRBV7-2 and J usage is TRBJ2-7; D may correspond to TRBD1 or TRBD2 (5 bases each). V dropped 5 bases and J dropped 0 bases, with 14 bases sitting between them. The CDR3 is made up of 15 amino acids. CDR1 SGHTA and CDR2 FQGNSA come from the germline V gene. CDR3 sequence reads: CASSILGRNSYEQYF. The CDR3 DNA follows: TGTGCCAGCAGCATCCTGGGACGGAACTCCTACGAGCAGTACTTC.

With regard to this clonotype: Sequence at one end of the junction differs from germline and may be a read error. The chain couples TRBV5-1 to TRBJ2-7; no definite D call. This CDR3 spans 14 amino acids. Germline V gives CDR1 SGHRS, CDR2 YFSETQ. CDR3 sequence reads: CAGSSGDSTYEQYF. The CDR3 DNA reads as TGCGCCGGCAGCTCGGGTGATAGTACCTACGAGCAGTACTTC.

The rearrangement links TRBV6-2 or TRBV6-3 to TRBJ1-5; maybe TRBD1 (5 bases). The CDR3 is 15 residues long. The V gene's germline CDR1 is MNHEY and CDR2 SVGEGT. Between the trimmed V and J ends, which lost 2 bases and 6 bases, there was a span of 14 bases. The CDR3 reads CASSYDSGLGQPQHF. The CDR3 DNA follows: TGTGCCAGCAGTTACGACAGTGGTCTAGGTCAGCCCCAGCATTTT.

The CDR3 region is CTTRGSFNTEAFF. Written as DNA, the CDR3 is TGTACCACCCGAGGCAGTTTCAACACTGAAGCTTTCTTT. This sequence joins TRBV19 and TRBJ1-1, with unresolved D. From germline, CDR1 is LNHDA and CDR2 SQIVND (reference sequence). This CDR3 has 13 amino acids.

Only a few counts were recorded for this clonotype. The chain employs TRBV6-1 and TRBJ1-5; D not certain. CDR3 length: 15 amino acids. The V gene lost 10 bases and the J gene lost 6 bases, with 22 bases spanning the gap. Looked up from germline, CDR1 is MNHNS and CDR2 is SASEGT. The chain's CDR3 is CATQTLRALGQPQHF. As DNA, the CDR3 is TGTGCCACTCAGACCCTGAGGGCGTTGGGTCAGCCCCAGCATTTT.

The chain's CDR3 is CASSYSKLLLGYNEQFF. As DNA, the CDR3 is TGTGCCAGCAGTTACTCTAAACTTCTCCTGGGTTACAATGAGCAGTTCTTC. This chain links TRBV6-2 or TRBV6-3 with TRBJ2-1, with D uncertain. The CDR3 sequence is 17 residues long. The V end lost 0 bases, the J end lost 4 bases, and 16 bases lay between the germline ends. Germline-derived CDR1 and CDR2 are MNHEY and SVGEGT.

This rearrangement joins TRBV20-1 to TRBJ1-5, with 8 bases identical to TRBD1. This CDR3 contains 14 residues. With V trimmed by 2 bases and J by 3 bases, 3 bases remained unmatched. CDR1 DFQATT and CDR2 SNEGSKA come from the germline V gene (reference sequence). CDR3 protein: CSARNRGYNQPQHF. CDR3 bases: TGCAGTGCTAGAAACAGGGGGTACAATCAGCCCCAGCATTTT.

This clonotype was seen at least ten times. The rearrangement links TRBV20-1 to TRBJ2-7; 10 bases are a match to TRBD1. CDR3 length: 13 amino acids. CDR1 and CDR2 (germline): DFQATT, SNEGSKA (reference sequence). Germline trimming cut 6 bases from V and 4 bases from J; bases unmatched to any gene: 6. The CDR3 nucleotides are TGCAGTGCGGTCGACAGGGGGCTTTACGAGCAGTACTTC. Protein product: CSAVDRGLYEQYF.

The chain is built from TRBV18 and TRBJ2-5, with D hard to call. Germline V gene lookup returns CDR1 KGHSH and CDR2 LQKENI. Deletions cut 5 bases from V and 2 bases from J, with 18 bases between. The CDR3 has 16 residues. The CDR3 sequence: CASSAYGPGPQETQYF. The CDR3 DNA reads TGTGCCAGCTCAGCCTATGGTCCCGGTCCTCAAGAGACCCAGTACTTC.

This sequence joins TRBV7-2 and TRBJ2-3; D possibly corresponds to TRBD2 (5 bases). This CDR3 has 16 amino acids. The germline V gene encodes CDR1 SGHTA and CDR2 FQGNSA. V gave up 2 bases and J gave up 0 bases, with 12 bases separating them. CDR3 sequence: CASSLRAEASTDTQYF. CDR3 nucleotides: TGTGCCAGCAGCTTAAGGGCGGAGGCCAGCACAGATACGCAGTATTTT.

This clonotype was seen a few times. The junction departs from the called germline gene at one end, perhaps through a read error. The J gene is TRBJ2-3, the V gene TRBV20-1; D may match TRBD1 or TRBD2 (6 bases each). Germline assignment: CDR1 DFQATT and CDR2 SNEGSKA (reference sequence). CDR3 length: 12 amino acids. This chain's CDR3 is CSAYSGADTQYF. The CDR3, as DNA: TGTAGTGCTTACTCGGGGGCGGATACGCAGTATTTT.